These T cell receptor beta chains were read from a single sample in a study of shared clonotypes between healthy human individuals. Produced via immunoSEQ multiplex PCR; TCRdb's table is partial and in-frame only. The data hold under 1,100,000 clones, with around 76% observed a single time. What was sequenced was memory CD4+ T cells sorted from blood. The receptors were sampled from a man aged 18 to 29 in good health. The CDR3 runs from the conserved cysteine through the conserved F or W. The order of the fields is J gene, V gene, D gene, clone size, CDR3 protein, CDR3 DNA. D genes are given only for firm matches. Clone sizes are given selectively: once, few, many, or a class where the clone is expanded.

TRBJ2-1 | TRBV7-2 | TRBD1 | NA | CASSSDRGSYNEQFF | TGTGCCAGCAGCTCAGACAGGGGGTCCTACAATGAGCAGTTCTTC
TRBJ2-3 | TRBV9 | NA | NA | CASSAQGEGDTQYF | TGTGCCAGCAGCGCCCAGGGGGAGGGGGATACGCAGTATTTT
TRBJ2-5 | TRBV5-1 | NA | NA | CASSLGGAKQETQYF | TGCGCCAGCAGCTTGGGGGGAGCAAAGCAAGAGACCCAGTACTTC
TRBJ2-3 | TRBV11-2 | TRBD1 | many | CASSPGTGATDTQYF | TGTGCCAGCAGCCCCGGGACAGGGGCCACAGATACGCAGTATTTT
TRBJ2-1 | TRBV12-5 | TRBD2 | NA | CASGLSTSGFYNEQFF | TGTGCTAGTGGTTTATCGACTAGCGGGTTTTACAATGAGCAGTTCTTC
TRBJ1-2 | TRBV28 | NA | NA | CASSTLLNYGYTF | TGTGCCAGCAGCACCCTTCTTAACTATGGCTACACCTTC
TRBJ2-3 | TRBV4-1 | NA | few | CASSQERTQYF | TGCGCCAGCAGCCAAGAGAGAACGCAGTATTTT
TRBJ1-1 | TRBV29-1 | NA | once | CSVGAGVTEAFF | TGCAGCGTTGGGGCAGGGGTAACTGAAGCTTTCTTT
TRBJ1-1 | TRBV27 | NA | NA | CASSLYWRGVDEAFF | TGTGCCAGCAGTTTATACTGGAGGGGAGTTGATGAAGCTTTCTTT
TRBJ2-6 | TRBV11-1 | NA | NA | CASSLARAGGASGANVLTF | TGTGCCAGCAGCTTAGCGCGAGCCGGTGGGGCCTCTGGGGCCAACGTCCTGACTTTC
TRBJ2-7 | TRBV25-1 | TRBD1 | NA | CASSEWGTGSYEQYF | TGTGCCAGCAGTGAATGGGGGACAGGGTCCTACGAGCAGTACTTC
TRBJ2-2 | TRBV10-3 | TRBD1 | NA | CAISVGQGTANTGELFF | TGTGCCATCAGCGTTGGACAGGGGACTGCAAACACCGGGGAGCTGTTTTTT
TRBJ2-3 | TRBV9 | TRBD2 | NA | CASSVAGGGSTDTQYF | TGTGCCAGCAGCGTAGCTGGCGGGGGGAGCACAGATACGCAGTATTTT
TRBJ1-1 | TRBV28 | TRBD1 | NA | CASSSGQGNTEAFF | TGTGCCAGCAGTTCGGGACAGGGCAACACTGAAGCTTTCTTT
TRBJ2-7 | TRBV5-4 | TRBD1 | NA | CASSTLGQGRGSYEQYF | TGTGCCAGCAGCACCCTTGGACAGGGAAGGGGGTCCTACGAGCAGTACTTC
TRBJ1-6 | TRBV14 | NA | NA | CASSLLTQGGRSPLHF | TGTGCCAGCAGTCTGCTGACCCAGGGAGGCCGTTCACCCCTCCACTTT
TRBJ1-4 | TRBV10-1 | NA | few | CASSDGATNEKLFF | TGCGCCAGCAGTGACGGAGCAACTAATGAAAAACTGTTTTTT
TRBJ2-2 | TRBV18 | NA | NA | CASSGAGGTGELFF | TGTGCCAGCTCTGGGGCAGGAGGCACCGGGGAGCTGTTTTTT
TRBJ1-3 | TRBV30 | NA | NA | CAWTPEPSGNTIYF | TGTGCCTGGACTCCGGAACCCTCTGGAAACACCATATATTTT
TRBJ1-2 | TRBV18 | TRBD1 | NA | CASSPRGRGLDYGYTF | TGTGCCAGCTCACCGCGTGGCAGGGGGCTTGACTATGGCTACACCTTC
TRBJ2-7 | TRBV11-3 | NA | NA | CASSSLVGEQYF | TGTGCCAGCAGCTCCCTGGTCGGCGAGCAGTACTTC
TRBJ1-2 | TRBV10-3 | NA | once | CAIGDDGYTF | TGTGCCATCGGGGACGATGGCTACACCTTC
TRBJ2-7 | TRBV6-5 | NA | NA | CASNQPGVDYEQYF | TGTGCCAGCAACCAGCCAGGGGTGGACTACGAGCAGTACTTC
TRBJ1-4 | TRBV14 | TRBD1 | once | CASSNKGGAGEKLFF | TGTGCCAGCAGTAATAAAGGGGGCGCGGGTGAAAAACTGTTTTTT
TRBJ1-5 | TRBV11-2 | NA | NA | CASSFHGNNQPQHF | TGTGCCAGCAGCTTTCATGGAAACAATCAGCCCCAGCATTTT
TRBJ2-3 | TRBV7-8 | NA | NA | CASSLAFVGMSDTQYF | TGTGCCAGCAGCTTAGCCTTTGTGGGCATGTCAGATACGCAGTATTTT
TRBJ2-6 | TRBV18 | TRBD2 | once | CASSPVAGGSGANVLTF | TGTGCCAGCTCACCAGTAGCGGGGGGCTCTGGGGCCAACGTCCTGACTTTC
TRBJ1-5 | TRBV6-5 | TRBD1 | NA | CASRTGGNQPQHF | TGTGCCAGTCGGACAGGGGGCAATCAGCCCCAGCATTTT
TRBJ2-3 | TRBV19 | TRBD2 | NA | CASSIQRGLARTDTQYF | TGTGCCAGTAGTATTCAGCGGGGTTTGGCGAGAACAGATACGCAGTATTTT
TRBJ2-3 | TRBV11-2 | TRBD2 | NA | CASSPGLAGATDTQYF | TGTGCCAGCAGCCCGGGACTAGCGGGAGCCACAGATACGCAGTATTTT
TRBJ2-1 | TRBV6-1 | TRBD2 | NA | CANSEATGGYEQFF | TGTGCCAACAGTGAAGCGACGGGAGGGTACGAGCAGTTCTTC
TRBJ1-2 | TRBV6-5 | NA | NA | CASTTGYGYTF | TGTGCCAGCACCACAGGGTACGGCTACACCTTC
TRBJ2-5 | TRBV9 | NA | NA | CASSVATGRETQYF | TGTGCCAGCAGCGTAGCTACCGGGAGAGAGACCCAGTACTTC
TRBJ2-3 | TRBV5-4 | NA | NA | CASSRRAPLRSDTQYF | TGTGCCAGCAGCCGCCGGGCCCCTCTGCGATCCGATACGCAGTATTTT
TRBJ2-7 | TRBV27 | TRBD2 | NA | CASSPLPGGPREQYF | TGTGCCAGCAGTCCCCTACCGGGAGGGCCGAGGGAGCAGTACTTC
TRBJ1-5 | TRBV2 | NA | few | CAISQGRLNQPQHF | TGTGCTATTTCGCAGGGACGCCTGAATCAGCCCCAGCATTTT
TRBJ2-3 | TRBV10-1 | TRBD2 | once | CASSEWIAGTQYF | TGCGCCAGCAGTGAGTGGATAGCGGGGACGCAGTATTTT
TRBJ2-5 | TRBV7-6 | NA | NA | CASPWLGPETQYF | TGTGCCAGTCCGTGGTTGGGACCGGAGACCCAGTACTTC
TRBJ2-3 | TRBV11-1 | TRBD2 | NA | CASSFLAGGPADTQYF | TGTGCCAGCAGCTTCCTAGCGGGGGGGCCCGCAGATACGCAGTATTTT
TRBJ2-5 | TRBV2 | TRBD1 | NA | CASSDNRGVRETQYF | TGTGCCAGCAGTGATAACAGGGGGGTTCGAGAGACCCAGTACTTC
TRBJ2-3 | TRBV4-1 | NA | NA | CASSPAGLDTQYF | TGCGCCAGCAGCCCGGCGGGTCTCGATACGCAGTATTTT
TRBJ1-6 | TRBV5-1 | NA | NA | CASSLAGSLNSPLHF | TGCGCCAGCAGCTTGGCGGGATCCCTTAATTCACCCCTCCACTTT
TRBJ1-2 | TRBV10-3 | NA | NA | CAISEVPTGSNYGYTF | TGTGCCATCAGTGAAGTCCCCACAGGGAGTAACTATGGCTACACCTTC
TRBJ2-2 | TRBV7-8 | TRBD1 | NA | CASRRTGNTGELFF | TGTGCCAGCCGCCGGACAGGGAACACCGGGGAGCTGTTTTTT
TRBJ2-7 | TRBV2 | NA | NA | CASSERNEQYF | TGTGCCAGCAGTGAAAGGAACGAGCAGTACTTC
TRBJ2-3 | TRBV11-2 | TRBD2 | NA | CASGYFLAGTSTDTQYF | TGTGCCAGCGGCTACTTTCTAGCGGGGACTAGCACAGATACGCAGTATTTT
TRBJ2-6 | TRBV11-2 | NA | NA | CASSLSESGANVLTF | TGTGCCAGCAGCTTAAGCGAATCGGGGGCCAACGTCCTGACTTTC
TRBJ1-2 | TRBV5-4 | TRBD1 | NA | CASSWGTGGISGYTF | TGTGCCAGCAGCTGGGGGACAGGGGGCATAAGTGGCTACACCTTC
TRBJ2-5 | TRBV2 | NA | NA | CASRTEETQYF | TGTGCCAGCAGGACAGAAGAGACCCAGTACTTC
TRBJ2-4 | TRBV16 | NA | once | CASSQSADQAKNIQYF | TGTGCCAGCAGCCAATCTGCAGACCAAGCCAAAAACATTCAGTACTTC
TRBJ2-1 | TRBV10-3 | TRBD2 | NA | CAIKPSGGAGEQFF | TGTGCCATCAAGCCTAGCGGGGGGGCCGGAGAGCAGTTCTTC
TRBJ1-2 | TRBV11-2 | NA | few | CASRPTGVYGYTF | TGTGCCAGCAGACCCACGGGGGTCTATGGCTACACCTTC
TRBJ2-7 | TRBV5-5 | NA | NA | CASSLEAGQSYEQYF | TGTGCCAGCAGCTTGGAGGCGGGACAGTCCTACGAGCAGTACTTC
TRBJ1-3 | TRBV5-6 | NA | NA | CASSSTGPSGNTIYF | TGTGCCAGCAGCTCAACCGGGCCCTCTGGAAACACCATATATTTT
TRBJ2-7 | TRBV5-1 | NA | NA | CASSLGGQFQYEQYF | TGCGCCAGCAGCTTGGGAGGACAGTTCCAGTACGAGCAGTACTTC